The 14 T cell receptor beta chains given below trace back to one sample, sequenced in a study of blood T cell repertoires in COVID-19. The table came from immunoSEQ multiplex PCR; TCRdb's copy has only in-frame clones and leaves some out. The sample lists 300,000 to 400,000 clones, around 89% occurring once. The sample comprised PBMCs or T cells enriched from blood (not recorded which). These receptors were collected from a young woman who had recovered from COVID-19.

In nucleotides, the CDR3 is TGTGCCAGCAGTTATTTGCCACAGGCTGGCGTCGAGCAGTACTTC. Amino acids: CASSYLPQAGVEQYF. This chain joins TRBV28 and TRBJ2-7, with D perhaps TRBD1 (5 bases). The germline V gene encodes CDR1 MDHEN and CDR2 SYDVKM. V was clipped by 4 bases and J by 6 bases, with 19 bases between them. This CDR3 has 15 amino acids.

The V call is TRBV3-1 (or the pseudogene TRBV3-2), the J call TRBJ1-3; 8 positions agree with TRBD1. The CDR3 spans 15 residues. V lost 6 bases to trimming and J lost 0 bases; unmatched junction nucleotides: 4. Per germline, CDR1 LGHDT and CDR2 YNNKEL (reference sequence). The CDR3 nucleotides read TGTGCCAGCAGGGGGACAGGTAGCTCTGGAAACACCATATATTTT. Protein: CASRGTGSSGNTIYF.

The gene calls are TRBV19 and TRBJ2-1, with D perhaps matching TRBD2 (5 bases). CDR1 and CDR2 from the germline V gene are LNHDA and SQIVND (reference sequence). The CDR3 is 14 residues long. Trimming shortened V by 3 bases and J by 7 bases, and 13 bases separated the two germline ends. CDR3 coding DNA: TGTGCCAGTAGTATCACCAAAGCGGCGAATGAGCAGTTCTTC. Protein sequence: CASSITKAANEQFF.

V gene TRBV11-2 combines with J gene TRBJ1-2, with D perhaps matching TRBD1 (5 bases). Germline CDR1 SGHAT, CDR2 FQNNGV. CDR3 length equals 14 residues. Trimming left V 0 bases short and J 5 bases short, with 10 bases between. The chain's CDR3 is CASSLDLRGYGYTF. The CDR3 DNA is TGTGCCAGCAGCTTAGATCTAAGGGGTTATGGCTACACCTTC.

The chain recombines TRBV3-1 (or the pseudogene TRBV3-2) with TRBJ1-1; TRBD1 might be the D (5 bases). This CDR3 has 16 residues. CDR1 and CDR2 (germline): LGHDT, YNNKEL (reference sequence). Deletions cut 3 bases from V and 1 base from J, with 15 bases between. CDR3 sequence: CASSHASNDRNTEAFF. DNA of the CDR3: TGTGCCAGCAGCCACGCTTCTAATGACAGGAACACTGAAGCTTTCTTT.

The CDR3 DNA follows: TGTGCCAGCAGTGACGAACGACAGGCATATGGCTACACCTTC. Translated, it gives CASSDERQAYGYTF. This sequence joins TRBV6-2 or TRBV6-3 and TRBJ1-2; D possibly corresponds to TRBD1 (6 bases). The CDR3 runs 14 residues. Germline V gene sequence: CDR1 MNHEY, CDR2 SVGEGT. Trimming removed 5 bases at V and 5 bases at J, with 15 bases between.

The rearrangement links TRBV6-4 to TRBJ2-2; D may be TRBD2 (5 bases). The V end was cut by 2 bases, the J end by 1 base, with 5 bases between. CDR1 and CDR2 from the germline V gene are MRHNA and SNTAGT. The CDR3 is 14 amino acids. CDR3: CASSDSGNTGELFF. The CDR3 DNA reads TGTGCCAGCAGTGACAGCGGGAACACCGGGGAGCTGTTTTTT.

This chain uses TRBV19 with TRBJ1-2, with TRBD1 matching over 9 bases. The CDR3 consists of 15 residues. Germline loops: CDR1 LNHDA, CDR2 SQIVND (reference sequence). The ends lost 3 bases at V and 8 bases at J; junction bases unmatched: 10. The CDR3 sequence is CASSIGSGTGSGYTF. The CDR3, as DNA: TGTGCCAGTAGTATTGGGAGCGGGACAGGGTCCGGCTACACCTTC.

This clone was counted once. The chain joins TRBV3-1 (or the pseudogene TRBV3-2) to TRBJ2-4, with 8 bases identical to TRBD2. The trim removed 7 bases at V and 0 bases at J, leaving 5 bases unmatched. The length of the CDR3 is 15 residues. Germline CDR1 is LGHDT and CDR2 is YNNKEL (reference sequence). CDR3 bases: TGTGCCAGCAATGGCGGGGGGCTAGCCAAAAACATTCAGTACTTC. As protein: CASNGGGLAKNIQYF.

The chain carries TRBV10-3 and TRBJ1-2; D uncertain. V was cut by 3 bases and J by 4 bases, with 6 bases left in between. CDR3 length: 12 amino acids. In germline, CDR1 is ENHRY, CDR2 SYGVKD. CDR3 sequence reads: CAISDKSYGYTF. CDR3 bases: TGTGCCATCAGTGACAAGAGCTATGGCTACACCTTC.

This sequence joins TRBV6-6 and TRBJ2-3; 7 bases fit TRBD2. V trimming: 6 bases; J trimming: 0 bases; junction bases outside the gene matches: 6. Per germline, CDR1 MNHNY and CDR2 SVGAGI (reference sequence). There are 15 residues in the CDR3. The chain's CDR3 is CASRRAGTSTDTQYF. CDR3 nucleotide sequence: TGTGCCAGCAGGCGAGCGGGGACTAGCACAGATACGCAGTATTTT.

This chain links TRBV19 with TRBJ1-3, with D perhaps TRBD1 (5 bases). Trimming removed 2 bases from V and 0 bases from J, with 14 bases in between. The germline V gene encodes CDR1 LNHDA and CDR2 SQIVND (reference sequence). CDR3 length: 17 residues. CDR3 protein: CASSISRGSRSGNTIYF. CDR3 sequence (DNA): TGTGCCAGTAGTATAAGCCGGGGGTCACGCTCTGGAAACACCATATATTTT.

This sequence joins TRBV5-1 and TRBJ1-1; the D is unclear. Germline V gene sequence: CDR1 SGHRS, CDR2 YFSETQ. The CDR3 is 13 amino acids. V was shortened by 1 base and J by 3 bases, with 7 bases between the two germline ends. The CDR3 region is CASSLHRHTEAFF. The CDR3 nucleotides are TGCGCCAGCAGCTTGCACAGACACACTGAAGCTTTCTTT.

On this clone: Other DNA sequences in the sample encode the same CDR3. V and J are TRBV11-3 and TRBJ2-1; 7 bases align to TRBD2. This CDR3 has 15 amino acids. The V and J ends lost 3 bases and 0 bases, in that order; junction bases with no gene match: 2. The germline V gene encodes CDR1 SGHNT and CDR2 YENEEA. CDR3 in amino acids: CASSLGGSSYNEQFF. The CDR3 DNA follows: TGTGCCAGCAGCTTGGGGGGGAGCTCCTACAATGAGCAGTTCTTC.